This entry lists 11 T cell receptor beta chains sequenced from one sample in a study of cytomegalovirus exposure and HLA in healthy donors (dated by TCRdb to about 2017). The library was prepared using the immunoSEQ multiplex PCR assay. For the multiplex PCR, a mixture combining 60 forward primers for TCR Vbeta segments and 13 reverse primers for TCR Jbeta segments was used. TCRdb's version of the immuneACCESS table is confined to in-frame rearrangements and falls short of the full clone set. An unresolved V gene accounts for under half of the shortfall where checked; the remainder is of unknown origin. This sample gives 200,000 to 250,000 clones in total; 60% to 80% of them show up just once. The biggest ten clones account for 1.5% to 2% of the sample. Sequencing was carried out using PBMCs. These receptor sequences come from a man younger than 35 in good health and CMV-seronegative.

V gene TRBV2 combines with J gene TRBJ2-1; TRBD2 agrees at 10 bases. Trimming removed 5 bases from V and 1 base from J; junction bases left unmatched: 2. This CDR3 has 15 amino acids. Germline values: CDR1 SNHLY, CDR2 FYNNEI. The DNA of the CDR3 is TGTGCCAGCAGTCCGGGACTAGCGTCCTACAATGAGCAGTTCTTC. This codes for CASSPGLASYNEQFF. The entire variable domain, with the rest obtained from reference TRBV2 and TRBJ2-1, is as follows: EPEVTQTPSHQVTQMGQEVILRCVPISNHLYFYWYRQILGQKVEFLVSFYNNEISEKSEIFDDQFSVERPDGSNFTLKIRSTKLEDSAMYFCASSPGLASYNEQFFGPGTRLTVL.

This chain uses TRBV6-6 with TRBJ2-3; the match to TRBD1 covers 8 bases. The CDR3 length is 15 residues. J gave up 3 bases and V 4 bases, and 6 bases lay outside the gene matches. The germline V gene encodes CDR1 MNHNY and CDR2 SVGAGI (reference sequence). Written as DNA, the CDR3 is TGTGCCAGCAGTTTTTCAACAGGGGGGACAGATACGCAGTATTTT. This sequence encodes CASSFSTGGTDTQYF.

The count of this clone is one. The rearrangement links TRBV2 to TRBJ1-4, with no clear D. V was pared by 6 bases and J by 0 bases, with 11 bases between. Germline CDR1 is SNHLY and CDR2 is FYNNEI. The CDR3 covers 15 residues. The CDR3: CASSADKATNEKLFF. Written as DNA, the CDR3 is TGTGCCAGCAGCGCTGACAAAGCAACTAATGAAAAACTGTTTTTT.

The chain employs TRBV6-5 and TRBJ1-6; D is unresolved. This CDR3 has 15 residues. V lost 2 bases to trimming and J lost 7 bases, with 12 bases between them. Germline V gene sequence: CDR1 MNHEY, CDR2 SVGAGI. The CDR3 spells CASSYASTENSPLHF. The CDR3 DNA reads as TGTGCCAGCAGTTACGCGAGTACAGAGAATTCACCCCTCCACTTT.

The DNA for the CDR3 is TGTGCCAGCAAGCCTGGACAGGGAGGCGAAAAACTGTTTTTT. Protein: CASKPGQGGEKLFF. The genes are TRBV6-1 and TRBJ1-4; 8 nucleotides agree with TRBD1. CDR1 MNHNS and CDR2 SASEGT come from the germline V gene. The CDR3 is made up of 14 amino acids. The V segment lost 7 bases and the J segment 8 bases; nucleotides outside the gene matches: 9.

This chain uses TRBV6-5 with TRBJ2-1, with 9 nucleotides matching TRBD1. The length of the CDR3 is 14 residues. CDR1 and CDR2 from the germline V gene are MNHEY and SVGAGI. J gave up 0 bases and V 8 bases, and 2 bases lay outside the gene matches. The CDR3 nucleotides read TGTGCCAGCGGGGGACAGGGCTCCTACAATGAGCAGTTCTTC. This sequence encodes CASGGQGSYNEQFF.

The J gene is TRBJ2-7, the V gene TRBV2; weak D call: TRBD2 (5 bases). Germline V gene data show CDR1 as SNHLY and CDR2 as FYNNEI. Trimming cost V 7 bases and J 4 bases, with 11 bases left between them. This CDR3 region has 12 residues. CDR3 residues: CASIRDGYEQYF. CDR3 sequence (DNA): TGTGCCAGCATACGGGATGGATACGAGCAGTACTTC.

J is TRBJ2-1 and V is TRBV5-1, with D perhaps matching TRBD1 (6 bases). This CDR3 is 15 amino acids long. Germline V lookup: CDR1 SGHRS, CDR2 YFSETQ. The germline V and J ends were trimmed by 0 bases and 5 bases, with 12 bases remaining between them. CDR3 in amino acids: CASSLAAKGDNEQFF. The CDR3 DNA reads TGCGCCAGCAGCTTGGCGGCTAAGGGGGACAATGAGCAGTTCTTC.

The CDR3 nucleotides read TGTGCCAGCAGTTTCGGACAAATGGGCTACACCTTC. Protein sequence: CASSFGQMGYTF. The chain uses TRBV28 and TRBJ1-2; tentative D call: TRBD1 (5 bases). In germline, CDR1 is MDHEN, CDR2 SYDVKM. Deletions cut 3 bases from V and 8 bases from J, with 10 bases between. CDR3 length equals 12 residues.

The chain has TRBV28 and TRBJ1-3, with D uncertain. Trimming removed 6 bases from V and 2 bases from J, with 14 bases in between. This CDR3 comprises 15 residues. CDR1 and CDR2 (germline): MDHEN, SYDVKM. Here the CDR3 DNA reads TGTGCCAGCAGCCTCAAGATGGGCGCTGGAAACACCATATATTTT. Translation: CASSLKMGAGNTIYF. The entire variable domain, with the rest obtained from reference TRBV28 and TRBJ1-3, is as follows: DVKVTQSSRYLVKRTGEKVFLECVQDMDHENMFWYRQDPGLGLRLIYFSYDVKMKEKGDIPEGYSVSREKKERFSLILESASTNQTSMYLCASSLKMGAGNTIYFGEGSWLTVV.

The rearrangement uses TRBV28 and TRBJ1-3; D remains ambiguous. Germline loops: CDR1 MDHEN, CDR2 SYDVKM. The CDR3 covers 12 residues. CDR3 nucleotides: TGTGAAACAAAAGACTCTGGAAACACCATATATTTT. Translation: CETKDSGNTIYF.